In this sample, the clone carrying this T cell receptor (beta chain) turned up many times. These data belong to a study of metastatic and nonmetastatic thyroid tumors. Between the trimmed V and J ends, which lost 5 bases and 6 bases, there was a span of 17 bases. CDR1 is MDHEN, CDR2 SYDVKM, per germline. This CDR3 is built from 15 residues. TCRdb reprocessed the PCR reads using MiXCR. The repertoire holds approximately 65,000 clones, with more than 3.5% as singletons. Each patient came to thyroid surgery without any prior treatment (of any kind). The rearrangement joins TRBV28 to TRBJ2-1; D possibly corresponds to TRBD2 (6 bases). The origin of this receptor is a female donor with papillary thyroid cancer or a benign thyroid nodule (not recorded which). Some clones in this sample may be carry-over from other donors' samples. The source material was blood. The CDR3 reads CASSLAGSGSNEQFF. The CDR3, as DNA: TGTGCCAGCAGTCTGGCAGGTAGCGGCAGCAATGAGCAGTTCTTC.